The sequence of this T cell receptor (beta chain) was determined in a study of early T cells in non-severe SARS-CoV-2 infection. Study-level information: The authors sequenced bulk RNA from unsorted whole blood, leaving chains unpaired. Findings of the study overall: Matches to VDJdb favored anti-spike CD8 responses and missed private and CD4 specificities.

This clonotype was detected ten times or more. The antigen remains unidentified. Researchers attached unique molecular identifiers to individual cDNA molecules. TCRdb ran MiXCR on the 5' RACE reads and lists one entry per CDR3 protein. This sample has about 11,000 distinct CDR3 sequences; around 5% occur once, and the top ten carry approximately 9.8%. Trimming pared 3 bases from V and 0 bases from J, leaving 14 bases between. This CDR3 is 16 amino acids long. The V gene's germline CDR1 is SGHVS and CDR2 FQNEAQ. The sequence was obtained from an adult who was a healthcare worker with PCR-confirmed SARS-CoV-2 infection or an uninfected control (not recorded which). The source material was whole blood. This chain uses TRBV7-8 with TRBJ1-1; D is ambiguous. The CDR3 bases are TGTGCCAGCAGCTTTGATGGGAGGCTCATGAACACTGAAGCTTTCTTT. It codes for CASSFDGRLMNTEAFF.